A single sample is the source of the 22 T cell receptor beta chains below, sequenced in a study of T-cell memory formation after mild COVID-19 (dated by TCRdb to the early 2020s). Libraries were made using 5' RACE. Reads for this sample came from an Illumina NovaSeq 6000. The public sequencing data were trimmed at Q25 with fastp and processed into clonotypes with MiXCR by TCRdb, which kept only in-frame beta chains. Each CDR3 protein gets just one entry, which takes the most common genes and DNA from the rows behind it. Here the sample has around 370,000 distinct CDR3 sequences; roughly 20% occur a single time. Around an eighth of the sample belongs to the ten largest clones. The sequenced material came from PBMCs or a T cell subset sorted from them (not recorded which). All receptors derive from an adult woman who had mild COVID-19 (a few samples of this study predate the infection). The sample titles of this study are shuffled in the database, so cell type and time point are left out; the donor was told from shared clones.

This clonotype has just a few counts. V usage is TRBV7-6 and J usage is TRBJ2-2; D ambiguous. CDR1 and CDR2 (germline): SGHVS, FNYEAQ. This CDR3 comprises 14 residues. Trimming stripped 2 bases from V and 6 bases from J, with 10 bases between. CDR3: CASSLNTLSGELFF. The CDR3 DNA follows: TGTGCCAGCAGCTTAAACACCTTATCCGGGGAGCTGTTTTTT.

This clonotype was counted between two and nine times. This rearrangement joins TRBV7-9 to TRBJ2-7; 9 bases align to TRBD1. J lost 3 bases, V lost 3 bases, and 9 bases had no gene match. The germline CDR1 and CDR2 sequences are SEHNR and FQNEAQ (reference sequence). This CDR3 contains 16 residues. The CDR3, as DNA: TGTGCCAGCAGCTTGGGGGCCGGGACAGGGCTCTACGAGCAGTACTTC. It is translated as CASSLGAGTGLYEQYF.

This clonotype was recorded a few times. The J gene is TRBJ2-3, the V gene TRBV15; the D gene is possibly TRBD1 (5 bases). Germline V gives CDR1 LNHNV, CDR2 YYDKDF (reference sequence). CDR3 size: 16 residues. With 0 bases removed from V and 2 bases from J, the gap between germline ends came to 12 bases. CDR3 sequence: CATSRDRWTPTDTQYF. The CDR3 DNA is TGTGCCACCAGCAGAGATCGTTGGACACCCACAGATACGCAGTATTTT.

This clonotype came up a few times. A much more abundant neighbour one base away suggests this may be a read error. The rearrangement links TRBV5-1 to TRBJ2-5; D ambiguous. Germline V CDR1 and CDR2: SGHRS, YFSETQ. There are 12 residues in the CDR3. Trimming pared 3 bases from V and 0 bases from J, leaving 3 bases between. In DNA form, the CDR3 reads TGCGCCAGCAGCTGGAACCAAGAGACCCAGTACTTC. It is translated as CASSWNQETQYF.

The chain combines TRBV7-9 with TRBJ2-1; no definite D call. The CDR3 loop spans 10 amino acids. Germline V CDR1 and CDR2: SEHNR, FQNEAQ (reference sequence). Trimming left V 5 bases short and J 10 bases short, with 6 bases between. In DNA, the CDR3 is TGTGCCAGCAGCACATTGGAGCAGTTCTTC. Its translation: CASSTLEQFF.

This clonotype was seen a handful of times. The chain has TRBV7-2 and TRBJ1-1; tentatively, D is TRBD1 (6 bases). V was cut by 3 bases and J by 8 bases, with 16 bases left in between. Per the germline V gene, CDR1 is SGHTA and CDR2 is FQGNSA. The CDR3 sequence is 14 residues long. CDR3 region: CASSFQGGAGEAFF. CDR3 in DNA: TGTGCCAGCAGCTTTCAAGGGGGGGCAGGAGAAGCTTTCTTT.

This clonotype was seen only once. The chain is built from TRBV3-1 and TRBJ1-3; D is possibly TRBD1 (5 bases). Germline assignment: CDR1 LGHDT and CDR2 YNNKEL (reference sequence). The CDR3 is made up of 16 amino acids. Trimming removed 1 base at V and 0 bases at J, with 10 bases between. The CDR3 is CASSQGGSPSGNTIYF. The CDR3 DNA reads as TGTGCCAGCAGCCAAGGGGGGTCCCCCTCTGGAAACACCATATATTTT.

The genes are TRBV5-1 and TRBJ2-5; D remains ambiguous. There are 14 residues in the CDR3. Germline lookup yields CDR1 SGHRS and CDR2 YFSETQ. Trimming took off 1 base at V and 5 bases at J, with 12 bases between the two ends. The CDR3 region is CASSLQSASETQYF. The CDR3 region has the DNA TGCGCCAGCAGCTTGCAGTCAGCCTCGGAGACCCAGTACTTC. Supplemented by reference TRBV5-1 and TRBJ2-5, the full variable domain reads KAGVTQTPRYLIKTRGQQVTLSCSPISGHRSVSWYQQTPGQGLQFLFEYFSETQRNKGNFPGRFSGRQFSNSRSEMNVSTLELGDSALYLCASSLQSASETQYFGPGTRLLVL.

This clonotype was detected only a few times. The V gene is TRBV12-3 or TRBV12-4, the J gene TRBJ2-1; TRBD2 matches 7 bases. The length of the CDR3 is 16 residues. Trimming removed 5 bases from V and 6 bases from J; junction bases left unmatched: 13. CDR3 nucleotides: TGTGCCAGCAGTCCGCCATCGGGGGGAGTGGGCAATGAGCAGTTCTTC. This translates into CASSPPSGGVGNEQFF.

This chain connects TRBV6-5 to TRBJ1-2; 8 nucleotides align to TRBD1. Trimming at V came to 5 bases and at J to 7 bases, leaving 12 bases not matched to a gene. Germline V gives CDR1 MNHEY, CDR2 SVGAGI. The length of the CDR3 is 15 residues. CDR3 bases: TGTGCCAGCAGTACAGGGACAGGTTCTACGGCTGGCTACACCTTC. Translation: CASSTGTGSTAGYTF.

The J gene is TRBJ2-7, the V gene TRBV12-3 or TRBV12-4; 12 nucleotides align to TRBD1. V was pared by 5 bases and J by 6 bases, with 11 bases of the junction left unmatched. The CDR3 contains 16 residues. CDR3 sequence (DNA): TGTGCCAGCAGTCCCATAGGGGGGACAGGGGGCGGCGAGCAGTACTTC. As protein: CASSPIGGTGGGEQYF.

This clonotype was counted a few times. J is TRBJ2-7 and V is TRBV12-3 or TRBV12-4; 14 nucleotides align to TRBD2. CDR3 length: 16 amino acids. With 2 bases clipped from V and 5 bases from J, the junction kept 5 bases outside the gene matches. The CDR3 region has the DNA TGTGCCAGCAGTTTACGGGGGACTAGCGGGAGAGACGAGCAGTACTTC. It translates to CASSLRGTSGRDEQYF.

CDR3 amino acids: CASSQGEGGRYYEQYF. CDR3 DNA: TGTGCCAGCAGCCAAGGGGAGGGCGGGAGATACTACGAGCAGTACTTC. The chain links TRBV3-1 to TRBJ2-7; 7 positions agree with TRBD2. The CDR3 runs to 16 residues. Per the germline V gene, CDR1 is LGHDT and CDR2 is YNNKEL (reference sequence). Trimming cost V 1 base and J 3 bases; bases outside gene matches: 9.

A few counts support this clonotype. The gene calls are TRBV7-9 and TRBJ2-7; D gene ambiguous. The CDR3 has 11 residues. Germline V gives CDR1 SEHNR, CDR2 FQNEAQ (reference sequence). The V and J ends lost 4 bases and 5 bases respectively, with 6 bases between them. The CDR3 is CASSSMNEQYF. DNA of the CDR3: TGTGCCAGCAGCTCAATGAACGAGCAGTACTTC.

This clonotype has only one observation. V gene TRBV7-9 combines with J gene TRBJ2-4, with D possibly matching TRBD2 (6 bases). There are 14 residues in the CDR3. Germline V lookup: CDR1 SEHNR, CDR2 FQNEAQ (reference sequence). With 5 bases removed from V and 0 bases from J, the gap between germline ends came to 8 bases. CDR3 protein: CASSAGLAKNIQYF. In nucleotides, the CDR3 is TGTGCCAGCAGCGCGGGACTAGCCAAAAACATTCAGTACTTC. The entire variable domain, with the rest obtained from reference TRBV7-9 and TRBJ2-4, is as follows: DTGVSQNPRHKITKRGQNVTFRCDPISEHNRLYWYRQTLGQGPEFLTYFQNEAQLEKSRLLSDRFSAERPKGSFSTLEIQRTEQGDSAMYLCASSAGLAKNIQYFGAGTRLSVL.

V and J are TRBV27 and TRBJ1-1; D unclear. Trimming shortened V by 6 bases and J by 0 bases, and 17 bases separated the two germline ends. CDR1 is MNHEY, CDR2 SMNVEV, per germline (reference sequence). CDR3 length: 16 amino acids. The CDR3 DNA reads TGTGCCAGCAGCCCGAGGGTCCGGCAAATGAACACTGAAGCTTTCTTT. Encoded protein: CASSPRVRQMNTEAFF.

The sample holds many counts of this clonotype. CDR3 sequence (DNA): TGCGCCAGCAGCCAAGATCGAAGCCCCGGACATGGCGCCGGGGAGCTGTTTTTT. It specifies CASSQDRSPGHGAGELFF. V and J are TRBV4-3 and TRBJ2-2, with D possibly matching TRBD1 (5 bases). V lost 0 bases to trimming and J lost 6 bases, with 20 bases between them. This CDR3 spans 18 amino acids. CDR1 LGHNA and CDR2 YSLEER come from the germline V gene.

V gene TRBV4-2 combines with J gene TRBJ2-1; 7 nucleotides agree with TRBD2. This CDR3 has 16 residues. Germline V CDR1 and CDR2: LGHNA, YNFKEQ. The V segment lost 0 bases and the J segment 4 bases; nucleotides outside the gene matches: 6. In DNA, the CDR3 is TGTGCCAGCAGCCAAGATATTGCTAGCGGTTACAATGAGCAGTTCTTC. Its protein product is CASSQDIASGYNEQFF.

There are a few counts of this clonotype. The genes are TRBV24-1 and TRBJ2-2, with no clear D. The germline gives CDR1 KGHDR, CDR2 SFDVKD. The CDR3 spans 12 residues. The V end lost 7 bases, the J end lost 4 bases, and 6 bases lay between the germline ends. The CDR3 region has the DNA TGTGCCACCAGCCGTAGCACCGGGGAGCTGTTTTTT. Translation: CATSRSTGELFF.

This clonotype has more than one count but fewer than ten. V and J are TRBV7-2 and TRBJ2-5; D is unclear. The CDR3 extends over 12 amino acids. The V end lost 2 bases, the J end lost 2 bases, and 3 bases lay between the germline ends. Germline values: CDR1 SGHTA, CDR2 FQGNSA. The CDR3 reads CASSLMQETQYF. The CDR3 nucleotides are TGTGCCAGCAGCTTAATGCAAGAGACCCAGTACTTC.

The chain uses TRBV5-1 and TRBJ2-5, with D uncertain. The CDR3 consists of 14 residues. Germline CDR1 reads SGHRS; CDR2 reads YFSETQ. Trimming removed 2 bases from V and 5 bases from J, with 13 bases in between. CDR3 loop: CASSFSSAKETQYF. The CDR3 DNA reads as TGCGCCAGCAGCTTTTCGTCGGCGAAGGAGACCCAGTACTTC.

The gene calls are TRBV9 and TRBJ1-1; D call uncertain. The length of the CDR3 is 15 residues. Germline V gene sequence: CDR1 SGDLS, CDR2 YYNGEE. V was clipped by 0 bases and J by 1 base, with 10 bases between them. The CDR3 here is CASSVAGSWNTEAFF. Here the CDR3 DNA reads TGTGCCAGCAGCGTAGCCGGATCATGGAACACTGAAGCTTTCTTT.